The subject of this entry is one T cell receptor (beta chain). This record comes from a study of blood T cell repertoires in COVID-19. In the original workflow: Estimation of nucleated cell counts relied on the amplification of reference gene primers. The method was immunoSEQ multiplex PCR; TCRdb's version includes in-frame clones alone and lacks a portion of them. Clone size and the V and J calls come from that table; the DNA yielded D and trimming. The table includes nearly 200,000 clones, 80% to 85% detected once. The participants were between about 18 and 90 years old and came from some 25 US areas. The CDR3 runs 15 residues. V lost 1 base, J lost 4 bases, and 11 bases lay in between. Per the germline V gene, CDR1 is LGHNA and CDR2 is YNFKEQ.

The specimen sequenced was PBMCs or T cells enriched from blood (not recorded which). The clonotype was recovered from a man in his forties who had recovered from COVID-19. This chain links TRBV4-2 with TRBJ1-5, with D possibly matching TRBD1 (6 bases). This CDR3 reads CASSQGPQGNQPQHF. CDR3 DNA sequence: TGTGCCAGCAGCCAAGGGCCGCAGGGGAATCAGCCCCAGCATTTT.